The T cell receptor beta chain under discussion was sequenced for a study of T cell responses to AZD1222 COVID-19 vaccine. The CDR3 spans 14 residues. The table came from immunoSEQ multiplex PCR; TCRdb's copy has only in-frame clones and leaves some out. The sample has 150,000 to 200,000 clones; around 93% are singletons. This specimen consisted of peripheral blood, obtained on day 0 of AZD1222 vaccination. The chain is built from TRBV21-1 and TRBJ1-2; the DNA was not used to check the table's D call, TRBD1. TRBV21-1 is designated a pseudogene. This receptor was obtained from an adult in good health. CDR3 nucleotide sequence: TGTGCCAGCAGCATCGACATAACTAACTATGGCTACACCTTC. Encoded protein: CASSIDITNYGYTF.